This T cell receptor beta chain came from a study of blood T cell repertoires in COVID-19. The overall study: Samples of COVID-19 (acute and convalescent) were obtained from the United States, Italy and Spain. PBMCs, B-cell-depleted T cells, or T cells provided the cDNA or gDNA that made up the material.

Per the study methods: How many nucleated cells were present was estimated from reference gene primer amplification. Profiled with immunoSEQ multiplex PCR; TCRdb holds only in-frame clones, not every one. V, J and clone size are taken as reported in that table, and D and trimming were inferred from the DNA itself. Here the sample spans about 230,000 clones, roughly 84% being singletons. This TCR came from a man aged 35 to 55 who had recovered from COVID-19. The sequenced sample consisted of peripheral blood.

CDR3 loop: CASSASGSQDTQYF. CDR3 sequence (DNA): TGTGCCAGCAGCGCTAGCGGGAGCCAAGATACGCAGTATTTT. The chain links TRBV9 to TRBJ2-3; 10 bases are shared with TRBD2. Unmatched junction bases numbered 3, after V lost 3 bases and J lost 5 bases. Germline V gene data show CDR1 as SGDLS and CDR2 as YYNGEE. This CDR3 is built from 14 residues.